One and the same sample provided the 20 T cell receptor beta chains below, sequenced in a study of early T cells in non-severe SARS-CoV-2 infection. TCRdb analysed the 5' RACE reads with MiXCR anew, one entry per CDR3 protein. The sample lists around 58,000 distinct CDR3 sequences, around 7.7% seen once, with about 10% in the top ten. Sequenced material: whole blood, taken at baseline. These receptors were obtained from an adult who was a healthcare worker with PCR-confirmed SARS-CoV-2 infection or an uninfected control (not recorded which).

The V and J genes are TRBV20-1 and TRBJ2-7, with TRBD1 identical over 7 bases. The germline CDR1 and CDR2 sequences are DFQATT and SNEGSKA (reference sequence). With 6 bases clipped from V and 2 bases from J, the junction kept 13 bases outside the gene matches. The CDR3 length is 15 residues. The CDR3 spells CSAQRARGSAYEQYF. CDR3 coding DNA: TGCAGTGCCCAAAGGGCCAGGGGGTCCGCCTACGAGCAGTACTTC.

The V and J genes are TRBV10-3 and TRBJ2-1; D call uncertain. Trimming removed 4 bases at V and 7 bases at J, with 5 bases between. Germline values: CDR1 ENHRY, CDR2 SYGVKD. The CDR3 extends over 11 amino acids. CDR3 DNA: TGTGCCATCAGTGCTACAAATGAGCAGTTCTTC. It specifies CAISATNEQFF.

This clonotype showed up many times. The CDR3 sequence: CASSLEGQSSGNTIYF. In DNA, the CDR3 is TGCGCCAGCAGCTTGGAGGGACAGAGCTCTGGAAACACCATATATTTT. The chain is built from TRBV5-1 and TRBJ1-3, with TRBD1 identical over 7 bases. The CDR3 length is 16 residues. CDR1 is SGHRS, CDR2 YFSETQ, per germline. The V gene end was trimmed by 0 bases and the J gene end by 0 bases; junction bases not matched to a gene: 3.

This clonotype has a count of ten or more. The chain links TRBV28 to TRBJ1-1; D perhaps matches TRBD1 (5 bases). Trimming took 7 bases from V and 1 from J, leaving 13 bases between them. Per the germline V gene, CDR1 is MDHEN and CDR2 is SYDVKM. The length of the CDR3 is 14 residues. CDR3 DNA sequence: TGTGCCAGCACCCCTCGCAGGGAGAACACTGAAGCTTTCTTT. Residues: CASTPRRENTEAFF.

This clonotype has a count of ten or more. The CDR3 DNA sequence: TGTGCCAGCAGTGAAGCCCGGCTTGGAGAGCAGTACTTC. Protein sequence: CASSEARLGEQYF. The chain has TRBV2 and TRBJ2-7, with unresolved D. V shed 0 bases and J shed 7 bases, with 10 bases lying between them. The CDR3 totals 13 residues. CDR1 and CDR2 (germline): SNHLY, FYNNEI.

At least ten counts were recorded for this clonotype. The V gene is TRBV20-1, the J gene TRBJ2-7; D may be TRBD1 or TRBD2 (5 bases each). Germline V lookup: CDR1 DFQATT, CDR2 SNEGSKA (reference sequence). Trimming took off 0 bases at V and 4 bases at J, with 7 bases between the two ends. The length of the CDR3 is 12 residues. The DNA of the CDR3 is TGCAGTGCTAGAGAGGGGGAATACGAGCAGTACTTC. Translated, it gives CSAREGEYEQYF.

The CDR3 here is CASSPQGRLSYEQYF. The DNA for the CDR3 is TGTGCCAGCAGCCCACAGGGGAGGTTGTCCTACGAGCAGTACTTC. The chain couples TRBV28 to TRBJ2-7, with a possible D match to TRBD1 (7 bases). Trimming pared 6 bases from V and 1 base from J, leaving 16 bases between. The V gene's germline CDR1 is MDHEN and CDR2 SYDVKM. The CDR3 has 15 residues.

This clonotype was seen more than once but under ten times. The chain links TRBV25-1 to TRBJ2-7, with D possibly matching TRBD1 (5 bases). The CDR3 is 12 residues long. The ends were cut back, 2 bases at V and 4 bases at J, with 6 bases in the middle. In germline, CDR1 is MGHDK, CDR2 SYGVNS. The CDR3 spells CASSEKGYEQYF. CDR3 DNA: TGTGCCAGCAGTGAAAAGGGGTACGAGCAGTACTTC.

This clonotype occurred many times. This sequence joins TRBV6-4 and TRBJ1-1; D is unresolved. The CDR3 is 10 amino acids. Trimming pared 6 bases from V and 7 bases from J, leaving 6 bases between. CDR1 and CDR2 from the germline V gene are MRHNA and SNTAGT. The CDR3: CASSEYEAFF. CDR3 bases: TGTGCCAGCAGCGAATATGAAGCTTTCTTT.

This clonotype was recorded a few times. The rearrangement joins TRBV2 to TRBJ1-4; the match to TRBD1 covers 8 bases. The germline V gene has CDR1 SNHLY and CDR2 FYNNEI. Unmatched junction bases numbered 7, after V lost 8 bases and J lost 8 bases. The CDR3 contains 13 residues. The CDR3 here is CASVYRGEEKLFF. The CDR3 DNA sequence: TGTGCCAGCGTCTACAGGGGGGAAGAAAAACTGTTTTTT.

This clonotype was counted at least ten times. The chain couples TRBV7-2 to TRBJ2-7, with 9 bases fitting TRBD2. Losses at the gene ends were 1 base for V and 5 bases for J; bases not matched to a gene: 15. CDR1 and CDR2 from the germline V gene are SGHTA and FQGNSA. The CDR3 spans 18 residues. The CDR3 sequence: CASSLVGVGGRASNEQYF. The CDR3 nucleotides are TGTGCCAGCAGCTTAGTTGGTGTTGGCGGGAGGGCCAGCAACGAGCAGTACTTC. Full variable domain (missing parts from reference TRBV7-2 and TRBJ2-7): GAGVSQSPSNKVTEKGKDVELRCDPISGHTALYWYRQSLGQGLEFLIYFQGNSAPDKSGLPSDRFSAERTGGSVSTLTIQRTQQEDSAVYLCASSLVGVGGRASNEQYFGPGTRLTVT.

This clonotype appeared many times. The V gene is TRBV18, the J gene TRBJ2-5; the D gene is possibly TRBD1 (6 bases). The germline V gene has CDR1 KGHSH and CDR2 LQKENI. This CDR3 region has 15 residues. Trimming took off 0 bases at V and 5 bases at J, with 13 bases between the two ends. CDR3 amino acids: CASSPPSKGVETQYF. CDR3 sequence (DNA): TGTGCCAGCTCACCACCGTCGAAGGGGGTCGAGACCCAGTACTTC.

This clonotype was recorded a few times. The chain employs TRBV19 and TRBJ2-7, with D perhaps assigned TRBD1 or TRBD2 (5 bases each). The V gene lost 7 bases and the J gene lost 0 bases, with 10 bases spanning the gap. Germline V gives CDR1 LNHDA, CDR2 SQIVND (reference sequence). The CDR3 sequence is 13 residues long. The DNA for the CDR3 is TGTGCCAGTATGGGACGGGACTCCTACGAGCAGTACTTC. Translation: CASMGRDSYEQYF.

The chain has TRBV4-2 and TRBJ1-6; D unresolved. V was shortened by 2 bases and J by 5 bases, with 7 bases between the two germline ends. The CDR3 is made up of 14 amino acids. The germline CDR1 and CDR2 sequences are LGHNA and YNFKEQ. The CDR3 sequence is CASSQQPNNSPLHF. CDR3 coding DNA: TGTGCCAGCAGCCAACAGCCCAATAATTCACCCCTCCACTTT.

The chain joins TRBV27 to TRBJ2-5; TRBD1 is a possible D gene (5 bases). This CDR3 spans 12 amino acids. Germline V gives CDR1 MNHEY, CDR2 SMNVEV (reference sequence). The V end was cut by 5 bases, the J end by 5 bases, with 9 bases between. CDR3 in DNA: TGTGCCAGCAGTGCGTGGGGCGAGACCCAGTACTTC. This codes for CASSAWGETQYF.

The chain recombines TRBV28 with TRBJ2-7; 7 nucleotides line up with TRBD2. V lost 9 bases, J lost 6 bases, and 8 bases stayed unmatched. Germline V gives CDR1 MDHEN, CDR2 SYDVKM. The CDR3 length is 12 residues. DNA of the CDR3: TGTGCCAGTGCAAGCGGGGTTTCCGAGCAGTACTTC. It translates to CASASGVSEQYF. The variable domain in full, completed from reference TRBV28 and TRBJ2-7, reads DVKVTQSSRYLVKRTGEKVFLECVQDMDHENMFWYRQDPGLGLRLIYFSYDVKMKEKGDIPEGYSVSREKKERFSLILESASTNQTSMYLCASASGVSEQYFGPGTRLTVT.

This clonotype was seen repeatedly, ten times or more. The chain combines TRBV11-2 with TRBJ2-1; a possible D gene is TRBD2 (5 bases). V was trimmed by 5 bases and J by 1 base, leaving 21 bases between them. CDR1 SGHAT and CDR2 FQNNGV come from the germline V gene. This CDR3 contains 18 residues. The CDR3: CASSNYPKTPGSYNEQFF. In nucleotides, the CDR3 is TGTGCCAGCAGCAACTATCCGAAAACCCCGGGGTCCTACAATGAGCAGTTCTTC.

This clonotype has a count of ten or more. The J gene is TRBJ1-2, the V gene TRBV2; D might be TRBD1 (6 bases). Germline values: CDR1 SNHLY, CDR2 FYNNEI. Trimming shortened V by 4 bases and J by 1 base, and 10 bases separated the two germline ends. The CDR3 length is 14 residues. In DNA form, the CDR3 reads TGTGCCAGCAGTGTAACAGGGCGTAACTATGGCTACACCTTC. Translating it yields CASSVTGRNYGYTF.

This clonotype came up a few times. CDR3 DNA: TGTGCCAGCAGTTTCCTCCAGGAGAAGAACACCGGGGAGCTGTTTTTT. Its protein is CASSFLQEKNTGELFF. This chain joins TRBV27 and TRBJ2-2; D gene ambiguous. CDR3 length: 16 amino acids. V lost 3 bases, J lost 1 base, and 12 bases lay in between. Looked up from germline, CDR1 is MNHEY and CDR2 is SMNVEV (reference sequence).

This clonotype was seen repeatedly, ten times or more. The chain recombines TRBV6-1 with TRBJ1-2; a weak D match, TRBD1 (5 bases). The CDR3 loop spans 15 amino acids. Germline CDR1 reads MNHNS; CDR2 reads SASEGT. V was cut by 3 bases and J by 4 bases, with 15 bases left in between. This chain's CDR3 is CASSESGGRGYGYTF. The DNA for the CDR3 is TGTGCCAGCAGTGAGTCCGGAGGGAGGGGCTATGGCTACACCTTC.